This T cell receptor (beta chain) emerged from a study of Ad26.COV2.S vaccination and SARS-CoV-2 variants. Study-level background: Administration of Ad26.COV2.S was intramuscular, either once or twice 56 days apart. Study-wide findings and caveats: There was a possibility that the TCR breadth and depth analyses underestimated total T cell responses.

Sample treatment: around 19 received Ad26.COV2.S at low or high dose, single or two shots; roughly five received placebo; per-sample allocation not given. Repertoires come from day 63 after the first vaccine or placebo injection. Sequencing was performed with immunoSEQ multiplex PCR; in TCRdb, only in-frame clones are kept and a portion is missing. The table has roughly 390,000 clones, more than 85% seen once. CDR1 is SNHLY, CDR2 FYNNEI, per germline. V dropped 6 bases and J dropped 6 bases, with 15 bases sitting between them. The CDR3 consists of 15 residues. As to this clone: Its antigen remains unknown.

The receptor was isolated from a person aged 18 to 65 who received the Ad26.COV2.S COVID-19 vaccine or a placebo. The J gene is TRBJ1-6, the V gene TRBV2; D not certain. Sequences were derived from peripheral blood, sampled in a trial of Ad26.COV2.S vaccine versus placebo. CDR3 protein: CASRPEGLVNSPLHF. CDR3 bases: TGTGCCAGCAGGCCGGAGGGCTTAGTTAATTCACCCCTCCACTTT.